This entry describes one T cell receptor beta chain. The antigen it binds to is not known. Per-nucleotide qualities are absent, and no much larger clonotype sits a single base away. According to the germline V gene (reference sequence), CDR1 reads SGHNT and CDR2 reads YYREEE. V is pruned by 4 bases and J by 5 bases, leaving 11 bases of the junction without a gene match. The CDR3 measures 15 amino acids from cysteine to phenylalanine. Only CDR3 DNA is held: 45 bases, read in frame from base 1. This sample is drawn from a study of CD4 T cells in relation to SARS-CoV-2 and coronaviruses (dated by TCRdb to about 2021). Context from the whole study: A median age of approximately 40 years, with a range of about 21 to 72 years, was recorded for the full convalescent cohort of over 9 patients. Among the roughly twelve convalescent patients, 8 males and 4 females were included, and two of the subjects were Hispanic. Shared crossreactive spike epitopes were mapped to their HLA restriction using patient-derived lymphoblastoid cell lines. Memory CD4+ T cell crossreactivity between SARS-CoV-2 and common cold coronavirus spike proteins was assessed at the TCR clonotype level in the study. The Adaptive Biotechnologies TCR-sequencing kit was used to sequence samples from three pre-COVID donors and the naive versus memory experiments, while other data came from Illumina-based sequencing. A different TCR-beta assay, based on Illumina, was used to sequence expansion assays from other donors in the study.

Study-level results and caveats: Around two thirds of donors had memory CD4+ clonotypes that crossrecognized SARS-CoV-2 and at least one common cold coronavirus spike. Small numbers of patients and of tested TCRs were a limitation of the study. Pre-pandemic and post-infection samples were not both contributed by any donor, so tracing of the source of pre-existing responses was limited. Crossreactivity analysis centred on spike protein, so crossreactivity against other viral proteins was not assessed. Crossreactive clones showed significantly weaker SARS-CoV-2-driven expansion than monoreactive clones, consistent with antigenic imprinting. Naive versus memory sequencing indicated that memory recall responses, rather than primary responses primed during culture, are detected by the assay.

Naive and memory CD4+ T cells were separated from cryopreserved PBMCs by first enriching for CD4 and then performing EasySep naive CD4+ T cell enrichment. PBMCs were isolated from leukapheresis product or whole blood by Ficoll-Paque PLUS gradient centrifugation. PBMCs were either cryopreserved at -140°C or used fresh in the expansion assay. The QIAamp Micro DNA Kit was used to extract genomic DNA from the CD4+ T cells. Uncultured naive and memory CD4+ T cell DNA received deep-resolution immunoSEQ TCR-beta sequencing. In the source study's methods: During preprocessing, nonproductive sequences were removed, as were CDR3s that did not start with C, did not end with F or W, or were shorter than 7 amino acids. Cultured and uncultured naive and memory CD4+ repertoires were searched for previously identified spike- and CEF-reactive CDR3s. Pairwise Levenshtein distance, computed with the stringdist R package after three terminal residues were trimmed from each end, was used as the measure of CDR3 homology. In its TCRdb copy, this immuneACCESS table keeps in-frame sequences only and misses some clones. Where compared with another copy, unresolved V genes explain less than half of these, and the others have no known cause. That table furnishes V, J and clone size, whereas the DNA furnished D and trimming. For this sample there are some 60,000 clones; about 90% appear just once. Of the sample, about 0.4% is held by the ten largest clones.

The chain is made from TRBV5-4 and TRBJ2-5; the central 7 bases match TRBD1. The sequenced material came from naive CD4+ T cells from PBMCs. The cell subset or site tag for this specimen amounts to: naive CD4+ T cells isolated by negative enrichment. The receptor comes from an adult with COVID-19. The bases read TGTGCCAGCAGCCCTCGGGACAGCAGGAGGGAGACCCAGTACTTC. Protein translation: CASSPRDSRRETQYF.